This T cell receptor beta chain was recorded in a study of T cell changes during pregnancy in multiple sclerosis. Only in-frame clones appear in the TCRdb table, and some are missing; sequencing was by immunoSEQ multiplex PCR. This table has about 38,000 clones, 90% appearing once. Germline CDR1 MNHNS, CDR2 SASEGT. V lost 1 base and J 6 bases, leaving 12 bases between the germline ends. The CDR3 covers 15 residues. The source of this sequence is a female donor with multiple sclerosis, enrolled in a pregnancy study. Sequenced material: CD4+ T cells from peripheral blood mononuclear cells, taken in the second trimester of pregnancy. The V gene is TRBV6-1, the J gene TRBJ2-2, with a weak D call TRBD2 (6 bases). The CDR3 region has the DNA TGTGCCAGCAGTGAAGGGTGGCGGGGCTCCGGGGAGCTGTTTTTT. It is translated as CASSEGWRGSGELFF.